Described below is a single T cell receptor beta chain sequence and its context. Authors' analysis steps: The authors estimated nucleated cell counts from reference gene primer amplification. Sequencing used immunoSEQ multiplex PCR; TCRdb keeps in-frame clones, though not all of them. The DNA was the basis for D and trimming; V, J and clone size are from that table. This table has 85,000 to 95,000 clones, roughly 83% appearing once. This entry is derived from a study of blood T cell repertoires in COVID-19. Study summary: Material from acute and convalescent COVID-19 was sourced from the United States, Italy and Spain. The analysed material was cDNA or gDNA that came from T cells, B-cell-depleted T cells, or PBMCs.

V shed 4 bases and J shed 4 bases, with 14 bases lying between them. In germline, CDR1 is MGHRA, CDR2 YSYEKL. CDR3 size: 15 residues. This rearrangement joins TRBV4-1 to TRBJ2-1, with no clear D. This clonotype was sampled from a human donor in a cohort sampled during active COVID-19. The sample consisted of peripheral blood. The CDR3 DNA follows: TGCGCCAGCAGCCCACAAGATAGCCCGTACAATGAGCAGTTCTTC. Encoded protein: CASSPQDSPYNEQFF.